These 29 T cell receptor beta chains came from one sample sequenced in a study of CD8 T cells in ankylosing spondylitis. TCRdb redid the calling of the 5' RACE reads with MiXCR, one entry per CDR3 protein. The profile covers about 170,000 distinct CDR3 sequences, with approximately 16% appearing a single time and under 9% taken by the ten largest. The specimen was blood, either unsorted or a sorted T cell fraction (not recorded which). The receptor set was obtained from a male donor with ankylosing spondylitis or in good health (not recorded which).

This clonotype was picked up many times. The CDR3 sequence: CASSTRDRNTEAFF. DNA for the CDR3: TGTGCCAGTAGTACCCGGGACAGGAACACTGAAGCTTTCTTT. The chain recombines TRBV19 with TRBJ1-1, with 7 positions matching TRBD1. Looked up from germline, CDR1 is LNHDA and CDR2 is SQIVND (reference sequence). With V trimmed by 4 bases and J by 1 base, 3 bases remained unmatched. The CDR3 runs to 14 residues.

At least ten counts were recorded for this clonotype. The chain joins TRBV6-5 to TRBJ1-1; 8 bases map to TRBD1. The junction had 3 bases not matched to a gene; V was cut back by 3 bases and J by 3 bases. This CDR3 comprises 14 residues. From germline, CDR1 is MNHEY and CDR2 SVGAGI. In DNA form, the CDR3 reads TGTGCCAGCAGTTATAGGGGACAGGACACTGAAGCTTTCTTT. Protein: CASSYRGQDTEAFF.

The rearrangement links TRBV5-5 to TRBJ1-2; D not certain. Trimming left V 4 bases short and J 2 bases short, with 12 bases between. Per germline, CDR1 SGHKS and CDR2 YYEKEE (reference sequence). The CDR3 totals 14 residues. The CDR3 DNA reads as TGTGCCAGCAGCCCGAGTTGGGTCAACTATGGCTACACCTTC. Protein sequence: CASSPSWVNYGYTF.

V usage is TRBV14 and J usage is TRBJ2-1; 7 bases agree with TRBD2. The CDR3 contains 15 residues. Germline loops: CDR1 SGHDN, CDR2 FVKESK. The ends lost 4 bases at V and 8 bases at J; junction bases unmatched: 11. DNA of the CDR3: TGTGCCAGCAGCCGTCTCCGCGGGAGAACAGATGAGCAGTTCTTC. This codes for CASSRLRGRTDEQFF.

This clonotype has a count of ten or more. The rearrangement joins TRBV5-1 to TRBJ1-1; D is ambiguous. CDR3 size: 15 residues. Trimming cost V 0 bases and J 0 bases, with 9 bases left between them. Germline V lookup: CDR1 SGHRS, CDR2 YFSETQ. DNA of the CDR3: TGCGCCAGCAGCTTGGCCTCGGATATGAACACTGAAGCTTTCTTT. It encodes CASSLASDMNTEAFF.

The chain couples TRBV5-1 to TRBJ1-3; TRBD1 might be the D (6 bases). Looked up from germline, CDR1 is SGHRS and CDR2 is YFSETQ. CDR3 length: 15 amino acids. V was cut by 2 bases and J by 0 bases, with 9 bases left in between. The CDR3 spells CASSFTGNSGNTIYF. The DNA of the CDR3 is TGCGCCAGCAGCTTTACAGGGAACTCTGGAAACACCATATATTTT. Filled out from reference TRBV5-1 and TRBJ1-3, the complete variable domain reads KAGVTQTPRYLIKTRGQQVTLSCSPISGHRSVSWYQQTPGQGLQFLFEYFSETQRNKGNFPGRFSGRQFSNSRSEMNVSTLELGDSALYLCASSFTGNSGNTIYFGEGSWLTVV.

This clonotype was seen many times. The chain combines TRBV24-1 with TRBJ2-3; D may be TRBD2 (6 bases). The CDR3 covers 14 residues. Germline CDR1 and CDR2: KGHDR and SFDVKD. Trimming took 5 bases from V and 0 from J, leaving 8 bases between them. CDR3 nucleotide sequence: TGTGCCACCAGTGCCCGGGAGAGCACAGATACGCAGTATTTT. This gives the protein CATSARESTDTQYF.

This clonotype was counted ten times or more. V gene TRBV5-1 combines with J gene TRBJ1-1; 8 nucleotides match TRBD1. After removal of 4 bases from V and 10 bases from J, the junction contained 9 bases not matched to a gene. CDR3 length: 13 amino acids. Germline V gene lookup returns CDR1 SGHRS and CDR2 YFSETQ. The CDR3: CASSGTGTGRAFF. The CDR3 nucleotides are TGCGCCAGCAGCGGTACCGGGACAGGTCGAGCTTTCTTT.

In this sample, this clonotype turned up many times. The rearrangement links TRBV5-6 to TRBJ1-5; maybe TRBD1 (5 bases). CDR1 is SGHDT, CDR2 YYEEEE, per germline. This CDR3 comprises 15 residues. V was clipped by 0 bases and J by 7 bases, with 14 bases between them. The DNA of the CDR3 is TGTGCCAGCAGCTTGGGCAGGGATTTCAGGCAGCCCCAGCATTTT. Translated, it gives CASSLGRDFRQPQHF.

This chain uses TRBV10-3 with TRBJ1-1; unclear D gene. V gave up 4 bases and J gave up 0 bases, with 6 bases separating them. The germline gives CDR1 ENHRY, CDR2 SYGVKD. CDR3 size: 13 residues. The CDR3 loop is CAISGIMNTEAFF. In DNA form, the CDR3 reads TGTGCCATCAGTGGAATCATGAACACTGAAGCTTTCTTT.

Ten or more counts support this clonotype. This rearrangement joins TRBV5-1 to TRBJ1-5, with D perhaps TRBD1 (6 bases). Trimming cost V 0 bases and J 6 bases, with 10 bases left between them. The CDR3 covers 14 residues. Germline V gives CDR1 SGHRS, CDR2 YFSETQ. The CDR3 nucleotides read TGCGCCAGCAGCTTGGAGCCAGGGGCTCAGCCCCAGCATTTT. Amino acids: CASSLEPGAQPQHF.

This clonotype was recorded many times. The chain recombines TRBV10-3 with TRBJ2-5; D is ambiguous. Germline V CDR1 and CDR2: ENHRY, SYGVKD. The CDR3 runs 15 residues. V lost 3 bases and J lost 0, with 11 bases in between. The CDR3 is CAISERNGYQETQYF. CDR3 nucleotide sequence: TGTGCCATCAGTGAAAGGAACGGGTACCAAGAGACCCAGTACTTC.

This chain joins TRBV11-2 and TRBJ1-4, with a weak D call TRBD1 (5 bases). The germline V and J ends were trimmed by 5 bases and 4 bases, with 14 bases remaining between them. Per germline, CDR1 SGHAT and CDR2 FQNNGV. The length of the CDR3 is 15 residues. CDR3 DNA sequence: TGTGCCAGCAGCCCAACAGGAACCTTTAATGAAAAACTGTTTTTT. Encoded protein: CASSPTGTFNEKLFF. Full variable domain (missing parts from reference TRBV11-2 and TRBJ1-4): EAGVAQSPRYKIIEKRQSVAFWCNPISGHATLYWYQQILGQGPKLLIQFQNNGVVDDSQLPKDRFSAERLKGVDSTLKIQPAKLEDSAVYLCASSPTGTFNEKLFFGSGTQLSVL.

The CDR3 reads CASSYRSSTDTQYF. CDR3 coding DNA: TGTGCCAGCAGTTACCGCTCTAGCACAGATACGCAGTATTTT. The V and J genes are TRBV6-5 and TRBJ2-3; D is ambiguous. The CDR3 loop spans 14 amino acids. The ends were cut back, 2 bases at V and 0 bases at J, with 6 bases in the middle. Germline CDR1 and CDR2: MNHEY and SVGAGI.

This clonotype appeared many times. The chain recombines TRBV20-1 with TRBJ2-3, with a tentative D call TRBD1 (7 bases). Trimming shortened V by 0 bases and J by 1 base, and 14 bases separated the two germline ends. Germline V gene data show CDR1 as DFQATT and CDR2 as SNEGSKA (reference sequence). The CDR3 is 16 residues long. The CDR3 DNA reads TGCAGTGCTAGAGATGGGCGGGACAGAGGCACAGATACGCAGTATTTT. It encodes CSARDGRDRGTDTQYF.

A word on this clonotype: Without the conserved terminal phenylalanine or tryptophan, this CDR3 likely stems from a read error. The CDR3 bases are TGTGCCAGCAGCCAACGAAGGACAGCCCAAGAGACCCAGTACTAC. Translation gives CASSQRRTAQETQYY. The chain combines TRBV7-8 with TRBJ2-5; maybe TRBD1 (6 bases). The CDR3 is 15 amino acids. Trimming removed 5 bases at V and 1 base at J, with 14 bases between. Germline CDR1 is SGHVS and CDR2 is FQNEAQ.

V is TRBV14 and J is TRBJ1-1; D may be TRBD1 (6 bases). The V end was cut by 4 bases, the J end by 0 bases, with 12 bases between. The germline gives CDR1 SGHDN, CDR2 FVKESK. The CDR3 runs 15 residues. CDR3 coding DNA: TGTGCCAGCAGCCCTTTGGGGGGCATGAACACTGAAGCTTTCTTT. It is translated as CASSPLGGMNTEAFF.

The table lists this clonotype with many counts. The chain couples TRBV12-3 or TRBV12-4 to TRBJ1-4; D is undetermined. The CDR3 covers 14 residues. The V gene lost 6 bases and the J gene lost 0 bases, with 8 bases spanning the gap. The DNA of the CDR3 is TGTGCCAGCAGCCTCGGAGCAACTAATGAAAAACTGTTTTTT. This gives the protein CASSLGATNEKLFF.

The chain is built from TRBV29-1 and TRBJ2-7; maybe TRBD2 (5 bases). This CDR3 has 14 amino acids. V was clipped by 4 bases and J by 0 bases, with 13 bases between them. In germline, CDR1 is SQVTM, CDR2 ANQGSEA. As DNA, the CDR3 is TGCAGCGTTGGCGTAAGCGGCACCTCCTACGAGCAGTACTTC. Translation gives CSVGVSGTSYEQYF.

This chain joins TRBV29-1 and TRBJ2-2; no clear D gene. The CDR3 spans 12 residues. Between the trimmed V and J ends, which lost 3 bases and 6 bases, there was a span of 8 bases. The germline gives CDR1 SQVTM, CDR2 ANQGSEA. The CDR3 reads CSVDWESGELFF. CDR3 coding DNA: TGCAGCGTTGATTGGGAATCCGGGGAGCTGTTTTTT.

This clonotype was seen more than once but under ten times. The chain carries TRBV29-1 and TRBJ2-1, with 11 nucleotides matching TRBD2. This CDR3 spans 16 amino acids. V trimming: 0 bases; J trimming: 5 bases; junction bases outside the gene matches: 6. Germline V gives CDR1 SQVTM, CDR2 ANQGSEA. The CDR3 sequence is CSVEEGLAGRHNEQFF. The DNA of the CDR3 is TGCAGCGTTGAAGAAGGACTAGCGGGCCGCCACAATGAGCAGTTCTTC.

Comments on this clonotype: This may be a read error, as it is one base from a much larger clone. The conserved closing phenylalanine or tryptophan is absent in this CDR3, likely reflecting a read error. This rearrangement joins TRBV6-6 to TRBJ1-1; the D gene is possibly TRBD1 (6 bases). V was cut by 6 bases and J by 2 bases, with 10 bases left in between. The germline V gene has CDR1 MNHNY and CDR2 SVGAGI (reference sequence). The CDR3 sequence is 13 residues long. The CDR3 DNA sequence: TGTGCCAGCAGGACAGGATATAACACTGAAGCTTTCTCT. Encoded protein: CASRTGYNTEAFS.

This rearrangement joins TRBV5-1 to TRBJ2-1, with no clear D. CDR1 is SGHRS, CDR2 YFSETQ, per germline. The V end was cut by 1 base, the J end by 10 bases, with 18 bases between. The CDR3 has 15 residues. The CDR3 is CASSLNTLPREEQFF. The CDR3 DNA reads as TGCGCCAGCAGCTTGAATACCCTACCTAGAGAGGAGCAGTTCTTC.

In its sample, this clonotype was seen many times. The rearrangement joins TRBV10-3 to TRBJ2-1; D perhaps matches TRBD2 (5 bases). Germline lookup yields CDR1 ENHRY and CDR2 SYGVKD. There are 15 residues in the CDR3. Trimming pared 0 bases from V and 3 bases from J, leaving 9 bases between. The CDR3 sequence: CAISESGANYNEQFF. Written as DNA, the CDR3 is TGTGCCATCAGTGAGTCGGGAGCCAACTACAATGAGCAGTTCTTC.

This chain uses TRBV6-1 with TRBJ2-1; D may be TRBD2 (6 bases). The length of the CDR3 is 16 residues. CDR1 and CDR2 (germline): MNHNS, SASEGT. This CDR3 reads CTIASPGVSKGNEQFF. The CDR3 DNA reads TGTACCATAGCATCACCGGGGGTCTCAAAAGGGAATGAGCAGTTCTTC.

Many counts were recorded for this clonotype. The chain combines TRBV20-1 with TRBJ2-3; no reliable D call. The germline V gene has CDR1 DFQATT and CDR2 SNEGSKA (reference sequence). V was trimmed by 5 bases and J by 9 bases, leaving 12 bases between them. The CDR3 runs 11 residues. The CDR3, as DNA: TGCAGTGCTTTCTCGATGGGGACGCAGTATTTT. Protein: CSAFSMGTQYF.

This clonotype has just a few counts. The rearrangement uses TRBV10-3 and TRBJ2-1; D may be TRBD2 (5 bases). V was cut by 10 bases and J by 4 bases, with 17 bases left in between. The CDR3 spans 14 residues. CDR1 is ENHRY and CDR2 is SYGVKD in the germline V gene. The CDR3, as DNA: TGTGCCAACGACGATCTAGCCGATTACAATGAGCAGTTCTTC. The encoded protein is CANDDLADYNEQFF.

V gene TRBV7-2 combines with J gene TRBJ2-7, with TRBD1 matching over 8 bases. The germline V gene encodes CDR1 SGHTA and CDR2 FQGNSA. Trimming cost V 3 bases and J 5 bases; bases outside gene matches: 3. This CDR3 is built from 13 residues. CDR3: CASSFSDRDEQYF. CDR3 in DNA: TGTGCCAGCAGCTTTTCGGACAGGGACGAGCAGTACTTC.

This clonotype was counted many times. The rearrangement uses TRBV20-1 and TRBJ1-4; 7 bases line up with TRBD1. Germline lookup yields CDR1 DFQATT and CDR2 SNEGSKA (reference sequence). The junction had 6 bases not matched to a gene; V was cut back by 4 bases and J by 7 bases. The CDR3 is 13 amino acids. CDR3: CSAKDRVREKLFF. The CDR3 bases are TGCAGTGCTAAAGACAGGGTTCGTGAAAAACTGTTTTTT.